These 8 T cell receptor beta chains came from one sample sequenced in a study of shared clonotypes between healthy human individuals. CD45RO-negative, CCR7-selected cells formed the naive CD8 fraction, which excluded terminally differentiated effector memory CD45RA+ cells. Using immunoSEQ multiplex PCR, the repertoire was profiled, and TCRdb retains in-frame clones only, with some absent. The table includes about 2.1 million clones, under 95% detected once. Sequencing was done on a sample of naive CD8+ T cells from PBMCs. These receptors came from a man aged 18 to 30 in good health. Some clones in this sample may be carry-over from other donors' samples.

Comment on this clone: This clone may be a read error of a much larger clone one base away. Other nucleotide sequences in the sample specify the same CDR3. V gene TRBV7-9 combines with J gene TRBJ2-7; the D is unclear. This CDR3 is 11 amino acids long. V was clipped by 5 bases and J by 1 base, with 3 bases between them. In germline, CDR1 is SEHNR, CDR2 FQNEAQ (reference sequence). CDR3 region: CASSLSYEQYF. CDR3 nucleotides: TGTGCCAGCAGCCTATCCTACGAGCAGTACTTC.

J is TRBJ2-5 and V is TRBV5-8; TRBD2 agrees at 8 bases. Germline CDR1 SGHTS, CDR2 YDEGEE. With V trimmed by 2 bases and J by 4 bases, 4 bases remained unmatched. The CDR3 runs 14 residues. The CDR3 protein is CASSFLTSVETQYF. The DNA for the CDR3 is TGTGCCAGCAGCTTCCTGACTAGCGTAGAGACCCAGTACTTC.

This clone was detected only once. Other DNA sequences of this sample code for an identical CDR3. The genes are TRBV7-9 and TRBJ2-5; D gene uncertain. There are 13 residues in the CDR3. In germline, CDR1 is SEHNR, CDR2 FQNEAQ (reference sequence). V lost 4 bases and J lost 4, with 10 bases in between. The CDR3 reads CASSSKTSETQYF. In DNA, the CDR3 is TGTGCCAGCAGCTCAAAGACTTCAGAGACCCAGTACTTC.

The V and J genes are TRBV9 and TRBJ2-1, with TRBD2 identical over 8 bases. Germline CDR1 SGDLS, CDR2 YYNGEE. The V and J ends lost 2 bases and 7 bases, in that order; junction bases with no gene match: 8. There are 15 residues in the CDR3. The CDR3 region has the DNA TGTGCCAGCAGCGTCAGCGGGAGCCCTTTGAATGAGCAGTTCTTC. Protein product: CASSVSGSPLNEQFF. The entire variable domain, with the rest obtained from reference TRBV9 and TRBJ2-1, is as follows: DSGVTQTPKHLITATGQRVTLRCSPRSGDLSVYWYQQSLDQGLQFLIQYYNGEERAKGNILERFSAQQFPDLHSELNLSSLELGDSALYFCASSVSGSPLNEQFFGPGTRLTVL.

To note about this clone: Additional DNA sequences in this sample encode the identical CDR3. The chain has TRBV9 and TRBJ1-1; the D gene is possibly TRBD1 (5 bases). The CDR3 covers 13 residues. V was clipped by 6 bases and J by 1 base, with 10 bases between them. Germline lookup yields CDR1 SGDLS and CDR2 YYNGEE. The CDR3 bases are TGTGCCAGCAACTCCGGGGGGAACACTGAAGCTTTCTTT. Its protein is CASNSGGNTEAFF.

The V and J genes are TRBV6-1 and TRBJ2-5; D is perhaps TRBD1 (5 bases). The J call is doubtful: the DNA matches TRBJ2-7 better. The CDR3 sequence is 13 residues long. Looked up from germline, CDR1 is MNHNS and CDR2 is SASEGT. The DNA of the CDR3 is TGTGCCAGCAGTCCCTACAGGACCTACGAGCAGTACTTC. This codes for CASSPYRTYEQYF.

The chain recombines TRBV28 with TRBJ2-1, with 10 bases identical to TRBD1. The V gene's germline CDR1 is MDHEN and CDR2 SYDVKM. CDR3 length: 17 residues. Germline trimming cut 6 bases from V and 9 bases from J; bases unmatched to any gene: 17. CDR3 DNA sequence: TGTGCCAGCAGCAGGAAGAACCGGGACAGGGGCAGGGGTGAGCAGTTCTTC. Translated, it gives CASSRKNRDRGRGEQFF.

This chain joins TRBV28 and TRBJ1-5, with D maybe TRBD1 (6 bases). V gave up 5 bases and J gave up 3 bases, with 8 bases separating them. The germline V gene has CDR1 MDHEN and CDR2 SYDVKM. This CDR3 has 13 amino acids. The CDR3 protein is CASSRGFNQPQHF. DNA for the CDR3: TGTGCCAGCAGTAGGGGGTTCAATCAGCCCCAGCATTTT.